These T cell receptor beta chains were read from a single sample in a study of T-cell reconstitution after alpha-beta-depleted transplantation in children. One entry per CDR3 protein, called by TCRdb with MiXCR from the PCR reads. The table lists hundreds of thousands of distinct CDR3 sequences, around a sixth of them singletons. The input for sequencing was PBMCs from the stem cell graft donor, taken from the stem cell graft. All receptors derive from a human donor who donated a stem cell graft to a child with acute myeloid leukemia. CDR3s include the opening cysteine and the closing phenylalanine or tryptophan.

v_call cdr3_length cdr3_aa
TRBV6-1 15 CASSEDSRYNSPLHF
TRBV20-1 13 CSARTTGNTEAFF
TRBV20-1 12 CSARGSGNTIYF
TRBV12-3/TRBV12-4 15 CASSLAGSGGEKLFF
TRBV6-5 14 CASSYSRTLDTQYF
TRBV15 15 CATSKPGLEVDTQYF
TRBV10-3 15 CAIGGTGGTYNEQFF
TRBV20-1 16 CSALTPDGSSYNEQFF
TRBV11-1 15 CASRVAGAYTGELFF
TRBV7-3 14 CASSQQPGDTEAFF
TRBV20-1 15 CSARVRWGLDTEAFF
TRBV7-9 16 CASSIGQGIPYNEQFF
TRBV20-1 17 CSARGFNLGGFGGELFF
TRBV3-1 15 CASSQDGSWSYGYTF
TRBV5-1 14 CASSLEQGGRSLHF
TRBV6-2/TRBV6-3 13 CASSSSAGYGYTF
TRBV30 14 CAWGGRGGNQPQHF
TRBV20-1 16 CSARDYEAGRHNEQFF
TRBV12-3/TRBV12-4 14 CASTHQQNHSPLHF
TRBV20-1 14 CSAESGGPTDTQYF
TRBV12-3/TRBV12-4 16 CASSSRRGGPTDTQYF
TRBV20-1 13 CSASLGRAYEQYF
TRBV7-2 11 CASSLGGPQYF
TRBV7-6 18 CASSLAGQGGSGANVLTF
TRBV7-9 12 CASSLFLRTQYF
TRBV11-2 16 CASSFGRTGPYNEQFF
TRBV20-1 14 CSARVGQGLDIQYF
TRBV24-1 16 CATSEGEPGQMYEQYF
TRBV20-1 13 CSAPPAVNYGYTF
TRBV20-1 18 CSAARHGAGLTDTGELFF
TRBV5-1 15 CASSLIGPSEHEQFF
TRBV29-1 14 CSVDPPTGSNEQFF
TRBV19 13 CASSWGSQVELFF
TRBV7-8 17 CASSTRTGPANTGELFF
TRBV25-1 12 CASSDQYRGQFF
TRBV5-5 15 CASSLDQNPNTEAFF
TRBV12-3/TRBV12-4 13 CASKFVPTDTQYF
TRBV28 14 CASSQGTELYGYTF
TRBV20-1 15 CSARDPRQGDEKLFF
TRBV29-1 14 CSARVPSGANVLTF
TRBV29-1 15 CSVVGGQGSFYEQYF
TRBV25-1 12 CASSAPSGELFF
TRBV4-1 14 CASSQDGGPIAQYF
TRBV4-3 17 CASSQGGWRDTYNEQFF
TRBV7-9 15 CASSFQGGITGELFF
TRBV25-1 13 CASEGFVNSPLHF
TRBV6-2/TRBV6-3 13 CASRRGGQETQYF
TRBV5-6 13 CASSLAQGAHQFF